This section outlines one T cell receptor beta chain sequence together with its context. The entry originates in a study of T cell clones after liver transplantation. Study as a whole: Samples came from ITN030ST, which attempted immunosuppression withdrawal within 2 years of liver transplantation. A pre-transplant mixed lymphocyte reaction with TCRbeta sequencing defined graft-donor-reactive clones followed in post-transplant blood. Tolerant meant at least one year fully off immunosuppression without liver enzymes above twice normal. Draws occurred before transplant, before withdrawal, and after complete or failed withdrawal.

CDR3 length: 11 amino acids. CDR1 is SQVTM and CDR2 is ANQGSEA in the germline V gene. V shed 3 bases and J shed 6 bases, with 7 bases lying between them. The protocol was immunoSEQ multiplex PCR, while the TCRdb copy is restricted to in-frame clones and leaves out a portion. The sample yields over 60,000 clones, roughly 80% seen once. This chain joins TRBV29-1 and TRBJ2-3; no reliable D call. This receptor was obtained from a human donor who received a liver transplant. Sequenced here: CD4+ T cells from blood, sampled before liver transplant. As DNA, the CDR3 is TGCAGCGTTGAGTTCGGGGATACGCAGTATTTT. This gives the protein CSVEFGDTQYF.